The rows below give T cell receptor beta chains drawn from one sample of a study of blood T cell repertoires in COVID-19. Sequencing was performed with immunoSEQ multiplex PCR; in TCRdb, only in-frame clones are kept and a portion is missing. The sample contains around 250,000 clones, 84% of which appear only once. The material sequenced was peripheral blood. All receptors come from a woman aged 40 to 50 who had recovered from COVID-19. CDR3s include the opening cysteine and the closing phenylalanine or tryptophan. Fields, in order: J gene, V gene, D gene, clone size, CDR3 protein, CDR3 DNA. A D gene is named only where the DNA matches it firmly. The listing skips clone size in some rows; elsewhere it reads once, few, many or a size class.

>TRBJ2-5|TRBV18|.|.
CASSPTQAGGLETQYF
TGTGCCAGCTCACCAACCCAGGCAGGGGGACTTGAGACCCAGTACTTC
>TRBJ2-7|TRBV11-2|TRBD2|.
CASSLRTRPYEQYF
TGTGCCAGCAGCTTAAGGACTAGGCCCTACGAGCAGTACTTC
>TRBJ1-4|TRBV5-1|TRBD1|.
CASSPGTGVFRVNEKLFF
TGCGCCAGCAGCCCCGGGACAGGGGTGTTTCGGGTTAATGAAAAACTGTTTTTT
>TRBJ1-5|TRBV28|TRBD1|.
CASSLRTGVSNQPQHF
TGTGCCAGCAGTTTAAGGACAGGGGTAAGCAATCAGCCCCAGCATTTT
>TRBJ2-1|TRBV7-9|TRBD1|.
CASSLGTGQLRPEQFF
TGTGCCAGCAGCTTAGGGACAGGGCAACTACGTCCTGAGCAGTTCTTC
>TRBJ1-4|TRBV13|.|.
CASSLGQGGTNEKLFF
TGTGCCAGCAGCTTAGGGCAGGGAGGCACTAATGAAAAACTGTTTTTT
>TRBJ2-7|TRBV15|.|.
CATSRDLGRGSYEQYF
TGTGCCACCAGCAGAGATTTGGGCCGGGGATCCTACGAGCAGTACTTC
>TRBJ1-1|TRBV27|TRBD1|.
CASSFGTENTEAFF
TGTGCCAGCAGTTTCGGGACAGAAAACACTGAAGCTTTCTTT
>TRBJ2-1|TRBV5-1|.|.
CASSEGVSYNEQFF
TGCGCCAGCAGTGAAGGGGTTAGCTACAATGAGCAGTTCTTC
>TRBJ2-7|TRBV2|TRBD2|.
CASFQRLAHHYEQYF
TGTGCCAGCTTTCAGAGACTAGCGCATCATTACGAGCAGTACTTC
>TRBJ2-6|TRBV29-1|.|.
CSAGLSGANVLTF
TGCAGCGCGGGACTCTCTGGGGCCAACGTCCTGACTTTC
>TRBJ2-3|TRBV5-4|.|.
CASSSGQFSTDTQYF
TGTGCCAGCAGCTCCGGACAGTTCAGCACAGATACGCAGTATTTT
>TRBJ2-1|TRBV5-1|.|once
CASSYLEEGFNEQFF
TGCGCCAGCAGCTACTTAGAGGAGGGGTTCAATGAGCAGTTCTTC
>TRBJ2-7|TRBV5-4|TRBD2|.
CASSLAGGSSYEQYF
TGTGCCAGCAGCTTGGCCGGCGGGAGCTCCTACGAGCAGTACTTC
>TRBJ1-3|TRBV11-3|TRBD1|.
CASSSGQRNTIYF
TGTGCCAGCAGCTCGGGACAGCGAAACACCATATATTTT
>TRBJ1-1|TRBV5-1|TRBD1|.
CASSTTGGITEAFF
TGCGCCAGCAGCACTACAGGGGGGATCACTGAAGCTTTCTTT
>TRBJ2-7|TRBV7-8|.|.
CASSLSYEQYF
TGTGCCAGCAGCTTGTCTTACGAGCAGTACTTC
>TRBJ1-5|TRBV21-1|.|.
CASSNRDSYSNQPQHF
TGTGCCAGCAGCAATAGGGACAGTTATAGCAATCAGCCCCAGCATTTT
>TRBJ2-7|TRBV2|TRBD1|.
CASDQTGESYEQYF
TGTGCCAGCGATCAAACAGGGGAGTCCTACGAGCAGTACTTC
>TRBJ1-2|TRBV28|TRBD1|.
CASGDRDNYGYTF
TGTGCCAGTGGGGACAGGGACAACTATGGCTACACCTTC
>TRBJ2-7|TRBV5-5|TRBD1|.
CASSLATGVRYF
TGTGCCAGCAGCCTCGCGACAGGGGTAAGATACTTC
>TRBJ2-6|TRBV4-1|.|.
CASSQGAAGGANVLTF
TGCGCCAGCAGCCAAGGGGCCGCGGGGGGGGCCAACGTCCTGACTTTC
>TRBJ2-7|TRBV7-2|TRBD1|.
CASSSGQEPRWQYF
TGTGCCAGCAGCTCGGGACAGGAACCCCGATGGCAGTACTTC
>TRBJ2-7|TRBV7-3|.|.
CASSSQGGYEQYF
TGTGCCAGCAGCTCCCAGGGGGGTTACGAGCAGTACTTC
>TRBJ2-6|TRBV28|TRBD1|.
CASSSPPGQTSSGANVLTF
TGTGCCAGCAGTTCACCGCCGGGACAGACAAGCTCTGGGGCCAACGTCCTGACTTTC
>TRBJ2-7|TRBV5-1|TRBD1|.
CASSWGQGSFYEQYF
TGCGCCAGCAGCTGGGGACAGGGAAGTTTCTACGAGCAGTACTTC